The 19 T cell receptor beta chains in this list originate from one sample, sequenced in a study of blood T cell repertoires in COVID-19. This table comes from immunoSEQ multiplex PCR, and its TCRdb copy is limited to in-frame clones, with some not included. The table records 220,000 or so clones, about 80% of them present only once. Material for sequencing was peripheral blood. All receptors derive from a woman aged 60 to 75 with acute or convalescent COVID-19.

The chain couples TRBV5-4 to TRBJ2-6, with a weak D call TRBD1 (5 bases). The CDR3 has 16 amino acids. V gave up 2 bases and J gave up 0 bases, with 9 bases separating them. Per germline, CDR1 SGHNT and CDR2 YYREEE (reference sequence). CDR3 sequence: CASSLPGHSGANVLTF. DNA of the CDR3: TGTGCCAGCAGCTTACCAGGGCACTCTGGGGCCAACGTCCTGACTTTC.

The rearrangement uses TRBV9 and TRBJ2-3; tentative D call: TRBD1 (6 bases). Looked up from germline, CDR1 is SGDLS and CDR2 is YYNGEE. V gave up 4 bases and J gave up 3 bases, with 18 bases separating them. CDR3 length equals 16 residues. The DNA of the CDR3 is TGTGCCAGCAGCCCACTGGACAGAGCGTTGACAGATACGCAGTATTTT. Its translation: CASSPLDRALTDTQYF.

The chain is built from TRBV7-3 and TRBJ1-1; no firm D call. CDR3 length: 15 residues. V gave up 2 bases and J gave up 2 bases, with 12 bases separating them. Germline V CDR1 and CDR2: SGHTA, FQGTGA. CDR3 in amino acids: CASSLVGGENTEAFF. The CDR3, as DNA: TGTGCCAGCAGCTTAGTTGGCGGGGAAAACACTGAAGCTTTCTTT.

This sequence joins TRBV7-2 and TRBJ1-2; D may be TRBD1 (5 bases). Trimming removed 2 bases from V and 4 bases from J, with 11 bases in between. Germline V gene sequence: CDR1 SGHTA, CDR2 FQGNSA. There are 14 residues in the CDR3. CDR3: CASSLTGSSYGYTF. In DNA form, the CDR3 reads TGTGCCAGCAGCTTAACAGGCAGTAGCTATGGCTACACCTTC.

The chain employs TRBV5-4 and TRBJ1-6, with 7 bases that match TRBD1. V gave up 4 bases and J gave up 6 bases; unmatched junction bases: 7. The CDR3 length is 15 residues. Germline V lookup: CDR1 SGHNT, CDR2 YYREEE (reference sequence). CDR3 sequence reads: CASSQTGEGNSPLHF. CDR3 coding DNA: TGTGCCAGCAGCCAAACAGGGGAAGGTAATTCACCCCTCCACTTT.

As DNA, the CDR3 is TGTGCCAGCAGCAGAGAGGGGGTCGGTGAAGCTTTCTTT. It is translated as CASSREGVGEAFF. V is TRBV7-3 and J is TRBJ1-1; maybe TRBD1 (6 bases). This CDR3 is built from 13 residues. Trimming shortened V by 5 bases and J by 7 bases, and 14 bases separated the two germline ends. Germline CDR1 and CDR2: SGHTA and FQGTGA. Full variable domain (remainder filled in from reference TRBV7-3 and TRBJ1-1): GAGVSQTPSNKVTEKGKYVELRCDPISGHTALYWYRQSLGQGPEFLIYFQGTGAADDSGLPNDRFFAVRPEGSVSTLKIQRTERGDSAVYLCASSREGVGEAFFGQGTRLTVV.

The chain combines TRBV5-4 with TRBJ2-5; D unclear. Germline assignment: CDR1 SGHNT and CDR2 YYREEE (reference sequence). Trimming cost V 2 bases and J 4 bases, with 9 bases left between them. The CDR3 totals 13 residues. The chain's CDR3 is CASSLLPRETQYF. DNA of the CDR3: TGTGCCAGCAGCTTACTTCCGCGAGAGACCCAGTACTTC.

The chain couples TRBV6-6 to TRBJ1-3; D perhaps matches TRBD1 (6 bases). The CDR3 runs 15 residues. V was trimmed by 7 bases and J by 6 bases, leaving 19 bases between them. Germline CDR1 and CDR2: MNHNY and SVGAGI (reference sequence). The CDR3 DNA follows: TGTGCCAGCAAGGCACAGGGTACGGTTGCAAACACCATATATTTT. This sequence encodes CASKAQGTVANTIYF.

The gene calls are TRBV6-5 and TRBJ1-1, with a possible D match to TRBD1 (5 bases). Germline assignment: CDR1 MNHEY and CDR2 SVGAGI. V shed 0 bases and J shed 4 bases, with 9 bases lying between them. The CDR3 contains 14 residues. The DNA of the CDR3 is TGTGCCAGCAGTTACTCTCAGGGCGGCACTGAAGCTTTCTTT. As protein: CASSYSQGGTEAFF.

This clone occurred once. V and J are TRBV5-1 and TRBJ1-1, with TRBD1 matching over 7 bases. Germline-derived CDR1 and CDR2 are SGHRS and YFSETQ. J was trimmed by 4 bases and V by 2 bases; bases with no gene match: 2. This CDR3 comprises 13 residues. The CDR3: CASSFAGGTEAFF. DNA of the CDR3: TGCGCCAGCAGCTTTGCAGGGGGCACTGAAGCTTTCTTT.

V and J are TRBV9 and TRBJ2-1, with 14 bases fitting TRBD2. CDR3 size: 20 residues. Trimming at V came to 3 bases and at J to 0 bases, leaving 11 bases not matched to a gene. CDR1 is SGDLS, CDR2 YYNGEE, per germline. In nucleotides, the CDR3 is TGTGCCAGCAGCGGGTCAATCGGGACTAGCGGGGGTTTCTCCTACAATGAGCAGTTCTTC. Translation gives CASSGSIGTSGGFSYNEQFF.

CDR3 sequence reads: CASSLQPWTSGTGYSPLHF. CDR3 coding DNA: TGTGCCAGCAGCTTGCAACCTTGGACTTCCGGGACAGGGTACTCACCCCTCCACTTT. The chain couples TRBV7-6 to TRBJ1-6, with TRBD1 matching over 9 bases. Germline assignment: CDR1 SGHVS and CDR2 FNYEAQ. The CDR3 covers 19 residues. V was clipped by 3 bases and J by 10 bases; unmatched bases: 19. Combining the CDR3 with reference TRBV7-6 and TRBJ1-6 gives the whole variable domain GAGVSQSPRYKVTKRGQDVALRCDPISGHVSLYWYRQALGQGPEFLTYFNYEAQQDKSGLPNDRFSAERPEGSISTLTIQRTEQRDSAMYRCASSLQPWTSGTGYSPLHFGNGTRLTVT.

This clone was seen just once. The rearrangement uses TRBV6-5 and TRBJ1-1; 7 nucleotides agree with TRBD1. The CDR3 length is 13 residues. Germline V CDR1 and CDR2: MNHEY, SVGAGI. DNA of the CDR3: TGTGCTGGGACAGAGAAGATGAACACTGAAGCTTTCTTT. It codes for CAGTEKMNTEAFF.

J is TRBJ1-6 and V is TRBV5-1; D is possibly TRBD1 (5 bases). The CDR3 has 15 amino acids. Germline V gives CDR1 SGHRS, CDR2 YFSETQ. Trimming cost V 4 bases and J 3 bases, with 11 bases left between them. For the CDR3, the DNA is TGCGCCAGCAGCGAGGAGGGGTTCTATAATTCACCCCTCCACTTT. Amino acid sequence: CASSEEGFYNSPLHF.

The chain links TRBV27 to TRBJ1-6; 11 bases are shared with TRBD1. With V trimmed by 1 base and J by 9 bases, 11 bases remained unmatched. The germline V gene encodes CDR1 MNHEY and CDR2 SMNVEV (reference sequence). The CDR3 contains 18 residues. The DNA of the CDR3 is TGTGCCAGCAGTTTATATGGGCCCGGGACAGGGGGTAGTTCACCCCTCCACTTT. Protein sequence: CASSLYGPGTGGSSPLHF.

The chain couples TRBV18 to TRBJ1-4, with 7 bases aligning to TRBD1. There are 15 residues in the CDR3. In germline, CDR1 is KGHSH, CDR2 LQKENI. V lost 3 bases and J lost 5; bases outside the gene matches: 6. The CDR3 region is CASSPQGQLNEKLFF. The CDR3 region has the DNA TGTGCCAGCTCACCCCAGGGACAGTTAAATGAAAAACTGTTTTTT. The full variable domain, rest sourced from reference TRBV18 and TRBJ1-4, is NAGVMQNPRHLVRRRGQEARLRCSPMKGHSHVYWYRQLPEEGLKFMVYLQKENIIDESGMPKERFSAEFPKEGPSILRIQQVVRGDSAAYFCASSPQGQLNEKLFFGSGTQLSVL.

This chain connects TRBV27 to TRBJ1-2, with no clear D. The CDR3 loop spans 14 amino acids. CDR1 and CDR2 (germline): MNHEY, SMNVEV (reference sequence). Trimming shortened V by 5 bases and J by 6 bases, and 16 bases separated the two germline ends. CDR3 amino acids: CASSPNAYIDGYTF. DNA for the CDR3: TGTGCCAGCAGTCCAAACGCCTATATCGATGGCTACACCTTC.

The V gene is TRBV5-6, the J gene TRBJ1-2, with 10 positions matching TRBD1. V lost 4 bases to trimming and J lost 2 bases; unmatched junction nucleotides: 8. From germline, CDR1 is SGHDT and CDR2 YYEEEE. CDR3 length: 16 amino acids. CDR3 bases: TGTGCCAGCAGCATACAACCGGGACAGGGGAACTATGGCTACACCTTC. Protein sequence: CASSIQPGQGNYGYTF.

This chain uses TRBV11-2 with TRBJ2-1; D unclear. The CDR3 is 13 amino acids. V shed 3 bases and J shed 9 bases, with 12 bases lying between them. Germline V gene sequence: CDR1 SGHAT, CDR2 FQNNGV. The CDR3 spells CASSFMNGGEQFF. The CDR3 DNA reads TGTGCCAGCAGCTTTATGAACGGTGGTGAGCAGTTCTTC.